The 13 T cell receptor beta chains given below trace back to one sample, sequenced in a study of blood T cells in healthy people across ages (dated by TCRdb to between 2014 and 2016). Library method: 5' RACE. The listed sequencing device is Illumina HiSeq 2500. A second about 7 to 12 cycle PCR used a sample-barcoded 5' primer and a J-beta primer mix. The public reads were reprocessed in TCRdb via fastp at Q25 and MiXCR, keeping in-frame beta chains. One record per CDR3 amino acid sequence lists the most common genes and DNA. Across this sample there are under 1,100,000 distinct CDR3 sequences, with under 30% seen only once. The top ten hold 0.65% to 0.75% of the sample. These data are also associated with another study on T cells of mothers and their children.

Material: blood. These receptors originate from a girl aged 2-9 years in good health.

This clonotype occurred a few times. The chain couples TRBV5-1 to TRBJ2-7; 12 nucleotides align to TRBD2. This CDR3 has 18 residues. V was pared by 4 bases and J by 2 bases, with 13 bases of the junction left unmatched. Germline lookup yields CDR1 SGHRS and CDR2 YFSETQ. CDR3 sequence (DNA): TGCGCCAGCAGCCCGTTCGGGATGACTAGCGGGGGCACCTACGAGCAGTACTTC. This gives the protein CASSPFGMTSGGTYEQYF.

This clonotype turned up a few times. V and J are TRBV29-1 and TRBJ2-3; no clear D gene. Per the germline V gene, CDR1 is SQVTM and CDR2 is ANQGSEA. V lost 6 bases and J 0 bases, leaving 4 bases between the germline ends. The CDR3 totals 11 residues. CDR3 nucleotides: TGCAGCGTGACTAGCACAGATACGCAGTATTTT. The encoded protein is CSVTSTDTQYF.

The rearrangement links TRBV10-3 to TRBJ1-2; D is undetermined. The ends were cut back, 6 bases at V and 6 bases at J, with 8 bases in the middle. This CDR3 region has 11 residues. Germline V CDR1 and CDR2: ENHRY, SYGVKD. CDR3 amino acids: CAIRGLNGYTF. In DNA form, the CDR3 reads TGTGCCATCAGGGGCCTCAATGGCTACACCTTC.

The chain combines TRBV5-6 with TRBJ2-7; 10 nucleotides agree with TRBD2. Trimming removed 3 bases from V and 1 base from J; junction bases left unmatched: 4. There are 15 residues in the CDR3. Germline V CDR1 and CDR2: SGHDT, YYEEEE. The CDR3 spells CASSSGLAESYEQYF. The CDR3 DNA reads as TGTGCCAGCAGCTCCGGACTAGCGGAATCCTACGAGCAGTACTTC.

V is TRBV7-3 and J is TRBJ2-3; 11 bases line up with TRBD2. V gave up 4 bases and J gave up 5 bases; unmatched junction bases: 8. Germline lookup yields CDR1 SGHTA and CDR2 FQGTGA. CDR3 length equals 16 residues. The CDR3 bases are TGTGCCAGCAGCTACGATACCGGGACTAGCGGAGATACGCAGTATTTT. Its translation: CASSYDTGTSGDTQYF.

The sample holds many counts of this clonotype. This chain links TRBV29-1 with TRBJ1-1; no clear D gene. Germline V gene data show CDR1 as SQVTM and CDR2 as ANQGSEA. This CDR3 is built from 11 residues. V lost 4 bases, J lost 1 base, and 4 bases lay in between. The CDR3 nucleotides read TGCAGCGTTGCAGAGAACACTGAAGCTTTCTTT. Translating it yields CSVAENTEAFF.

This chain links TRBV20-1 with TRBJ1-5; D not certain. The CDR3 contains 12 residues. Germline V gene lookup returns CDR1 DFQATT and CDR2 SNEGSKA (reference sequence). V dropped 0 bases and J dropped 4 bases, with 4 bases sitting between them. The CDR3 here is CSARDVNQPQHF. The CDR3 nucleotides read TGCAGTGCTAGAGACGTAAATCAGCCCCAGCATTTT.

This clonotype was seen only once. The chain links TRBV19 to TRBJ2-1; D is unresolved. CDR1 is LNHDA and CDR2 is SQIVND in the germline V gene (reference sequence). Trimming pared 3 bases from V and 1 base from J, leaving 10 bases between. This CDR3 has 15 amino acids. This chain's CDR3 is CASSIPPTSYNEQFF. The CDR3 DNA follows: TGTGCCAGTAGTATTCCCCCAACTTCCTACAATGAGCAGTTCTTC.

This clonotype has just a few counts. The genes are TRBV12-3 or TRBV12-4 and TRBJ2-6; D is unresolved. The length of the CDR3 is 11 residues. V lost 5 bases and J 7 bases, leaving 3 bases between the germline ends. CDR3 nucleotide sequence: TGTGCCAGCAGTCTCGCCAACGTCCTGACTTTC. Its protein product is CASSLANVLTF.

Concerning this clonotype itself: One end of the junction varies from germline; a read error may be responsible. This chain connects TRBV29-1 to TRBJ2-7; 8 bases are a match to TRBD1. The V gene's germline CDR1 is SQVTM and CDR2 ANQGSEA. CDR3 length equals 13 residues. CDR3 DNA sequence: TGCAGCGCTTTAACACAGGGGGGATACGGGCAGTACTTC. This codes for CSALTQGGYGQYF.

This clonotype occurred a few times. CDR3 residues: CASSYFPGGGNEQFF. DNA for the CDR3: TGTGCCAGCAGTTACTTTCCGGGAGGGGGCAATGAGCAGTTCTTC. V is TRBV6-5 and J is TRBJ2-1, with 8 bases matching TRBD2. Germline V CDR1 and CDR2: MNHEY, SVGAGI. J lost 6 bases, V lost 1 base, and 5 bases had no gene match. The CDR3 runs to 15 residues.

This rearrangement joins TRBV7-2 to TRBJ1-1; D may be TRBD1 (5 bases). CDR3 size: 14 residues. Germline-derived CDR1 and CDR2 are SGHTA and FQGNSA. V was clipped by 1 base and J by 6 bases, with 12 bases between them. The CDR3 loop is CASSLVGGYSEAFF. CDR3 bases: TGTGCCAGCAGCTTAGTGGGGGGGTACTCTGAAGCTTTCTTT. The whole variable domain, filled in from reference TRBV7-2 and TRBJ1-1, reads GAGVSQSPSNKVTEKGKDVELRCDPISGHTALYWYRQSLGQGLEFLIYFQGNSAPDKSGLPSDRFSAERTGGSVSTLTIQRTQQEDSAVYLCASSLVGGYSEAFFGQGTRLTVV.

The genes are TRBV27 and TRBJ2-1; D is undetermined. V lost 5 bases to trimming and J lost 5 bases, with 13 bases between them. Germline V CDR1 and CDR2: MNHEY, SMNVEV (reference sequence). The CDR3 sequence is 14 residues long. In DNA, the CDR3 is TGTGCCAGCAGTCCACGGACGGCTGACAATGAGCAGTTCTTC. The encoded protein is CASSPRTADNEQFF.